This TCR beta chain was recovered during a study of T-cell reconstitution after alpha-beta-depleted transplantation in children. Many counts were recorded for this clonotype. Preparing the TCRbeta library involved the use of unique molecular identifiers. TCRdb recomputed calls from the PCR reads with MiXCR, one row per CDR3 protein. The sample has 100,000 to 120,000 distinct CDR3 sequences; about a tenth are singletons. The CDR3 is 17 residues long. CDR1 is SGHTA and CDR2 is FQGNSA in the germline V gene. V lost 2 bases and J 1 base, leaving 18 bases between the germline ends. This specimen was PBMCs from the stem cell graft donor, taken from the stem cell graft. This receptor was taken from a human donor who donated a stem cell graft to a child with acute lymphoblastic leukemia. The chain carries TRBV7-2 and TRBJ2-7, with D perhaps TRBD1 or TRBD2 (5 bases each). CDR3 coding DNA: TGTGCCAGCAGCTTATTAGGGGCAGGAGGCGGTTCCTACGAGCAGTACTTC. Translated, it gives CASSLLGAGGGSYEQYF.